This TCR beta chain originates from a study of shared clonotypes between healthy human individuals. The CDR3 extends over 15 amino acids. V lost 4 bases and J 2 bases, leaving 13 bases between the germline ends. CDR1 and CDR2 from the germline V gene are SGHAT and FQNNGV. For this clone: The antigen is not known.

In the original workflow: With immunoSEQ giving junction-only sequences and no quality scores, filtering differed. Sequencing was performed with immunoSEQ multiplex PCR; in TCRdb, only in-frame clones are kept and a portion is missing. D and trimming were read from the DNA, whereas the V and J calls and clone size are those reported in that table. This table holds 2,500,000 or so clones, roughly 93% found once. Points from the study as a whole: Rarefaction exposed incomplete sorted-subset sequencing despite large depth. Genetic and exposure-history diversity was limited by the few donors.

Specimen: naive CD4+ T cells from PBMCs. Described subset: CD45RA+ positively selected. The gene calls are TRBV11-2 and TRBJ2-3; D ambiguous. The TCR sequence derives from a young man in good health. Some clones in this sample may be carry-over from other donors' samples. The CDR3 sequence is CASSSSGPPTDTQYF. The DNA for the CDR3 is TGTGCCAGCAGCTCGAGTGGTCCCCCCACAGATACGCAGTATTTT.